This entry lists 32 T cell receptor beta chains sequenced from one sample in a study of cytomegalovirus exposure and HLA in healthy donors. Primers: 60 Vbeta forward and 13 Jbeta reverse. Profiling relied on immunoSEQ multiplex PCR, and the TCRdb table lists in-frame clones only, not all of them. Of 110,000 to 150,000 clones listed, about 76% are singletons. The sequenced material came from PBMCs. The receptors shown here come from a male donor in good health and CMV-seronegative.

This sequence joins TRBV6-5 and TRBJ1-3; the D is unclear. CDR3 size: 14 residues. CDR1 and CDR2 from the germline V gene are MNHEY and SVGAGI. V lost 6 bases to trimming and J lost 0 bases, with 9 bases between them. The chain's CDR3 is CASRDFSSGNTIYF. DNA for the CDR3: TGTGCCAGCAGGGACTTTAGCTCTGGAAACACCATATATTTT.

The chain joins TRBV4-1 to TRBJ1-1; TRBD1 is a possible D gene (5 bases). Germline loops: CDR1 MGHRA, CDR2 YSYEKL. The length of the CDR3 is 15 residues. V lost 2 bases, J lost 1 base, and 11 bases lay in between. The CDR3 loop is CASSQLIDRNTEAFF. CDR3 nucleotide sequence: TGCGCCAGCAGCCAACTCATTGACAGGAACACTGAAGCTTTCTTT.

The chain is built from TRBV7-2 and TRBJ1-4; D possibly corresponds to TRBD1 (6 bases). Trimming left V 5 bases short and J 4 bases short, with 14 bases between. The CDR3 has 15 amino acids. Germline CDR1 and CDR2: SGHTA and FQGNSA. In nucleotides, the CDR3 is TGTGCCAGCAGCCAAACCGGGACACGTAATGAAAAACTGTTTTTT. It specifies CASSQTGTRNEKLFF.

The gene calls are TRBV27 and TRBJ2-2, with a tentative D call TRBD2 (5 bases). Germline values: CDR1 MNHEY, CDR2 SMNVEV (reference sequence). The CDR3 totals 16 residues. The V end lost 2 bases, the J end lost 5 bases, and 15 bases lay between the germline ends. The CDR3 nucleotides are TGTGCCAGCAGTTTACTTGGAGAGGGTGGGACCGGGGAGCTGTTTTTT. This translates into CASSLLGEGGTGELFF.

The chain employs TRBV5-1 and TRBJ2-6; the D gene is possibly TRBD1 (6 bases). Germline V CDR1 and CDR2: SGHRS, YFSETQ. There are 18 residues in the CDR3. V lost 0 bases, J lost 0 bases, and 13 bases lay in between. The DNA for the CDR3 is TGCGCCAGCAGCTTGGCCGCGGACAGCAGCTCTGGGGCCAACGTCCTGACTTTC. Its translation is CASSLAADSSSGANVLTF.

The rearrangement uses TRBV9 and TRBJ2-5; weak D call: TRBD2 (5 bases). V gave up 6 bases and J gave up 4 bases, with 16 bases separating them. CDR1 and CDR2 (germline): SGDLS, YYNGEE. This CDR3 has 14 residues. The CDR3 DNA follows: TGTGCCAGCACCCGGGCCTACGAGGGAGAGACCCAGTACTTC. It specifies CASTRAYEGETQYF. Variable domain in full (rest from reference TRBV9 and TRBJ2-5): DSGVTQTPKHLITATGQRVTLRCSPRSGDLSVYWYQQSLDQGLQFLIQYYNGEERAKGNILERFSAQQFPDLHSELNLSSLELGDSALYFCASTRAYEGETQYFGPGTRLLVL.

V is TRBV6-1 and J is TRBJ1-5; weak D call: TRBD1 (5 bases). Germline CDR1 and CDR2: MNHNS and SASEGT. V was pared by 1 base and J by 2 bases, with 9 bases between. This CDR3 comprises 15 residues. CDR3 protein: CASSEVGLGNQPQHF. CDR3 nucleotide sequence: TGTGCCAGCAGTGAAGTGGGGCTCGGCAATCAGCCCCAGCATTTT.

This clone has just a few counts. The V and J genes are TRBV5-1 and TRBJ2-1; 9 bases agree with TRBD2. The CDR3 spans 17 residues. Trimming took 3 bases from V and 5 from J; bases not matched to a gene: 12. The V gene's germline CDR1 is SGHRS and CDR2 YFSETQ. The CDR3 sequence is CASSSYKTSGGDNEQFF. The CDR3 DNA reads TGCGCCAGCAGCTCCTACAAGACTAGCGGAGGGGACAATGAGCAGTTCTTC.

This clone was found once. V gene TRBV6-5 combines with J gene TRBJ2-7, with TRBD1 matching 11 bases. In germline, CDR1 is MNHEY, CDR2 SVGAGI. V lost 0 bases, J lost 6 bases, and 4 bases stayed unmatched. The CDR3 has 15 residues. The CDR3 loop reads CASSYSTGTGGEQYF. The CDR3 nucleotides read TGTGCCAGCAGTTACTCCACCGGGACAGGGGGCGAGCAGTACTTC.

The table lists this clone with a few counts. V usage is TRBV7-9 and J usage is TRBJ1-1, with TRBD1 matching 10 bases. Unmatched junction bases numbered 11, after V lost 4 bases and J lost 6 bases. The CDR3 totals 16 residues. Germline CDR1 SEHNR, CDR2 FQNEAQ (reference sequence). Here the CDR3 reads CASSSTRDRGMAEAFF. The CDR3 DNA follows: TGTGCCAGCAGCTCTACCCGGGACAGGGGAATGGCTGAAGCTTTCTTT. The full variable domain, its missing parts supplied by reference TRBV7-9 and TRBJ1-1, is DTGVSQNPRHKITKRGQNVTFRCDPISEHNRLYWYRQTLGQGPEFLTYFQNEAQLEKSRLLSDRFSAERPKGSFSTLEIQRTEQGDSAMYLCASSSTRDRGMAEAFFGQGTRLTVV.

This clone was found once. CDR3 loop: CASSPDTSGGTEAFF. Written as DNA, the CDR3 is TGTGCCAGCAGTCCTGACACCTCAGGGGGCACTGAAGCTTTCTTT. The chain couples TRBV6-6 to TRBJ1-1; TRBD1 matches 7 bases. This CDR3 is 15 amino acids long. The germline CDR1 and CDR2 sequences are MNHNY and SVGAGI (reference sequence). The V segment lost 5 bases and the J segment 4 bases; nucleotides outside the gene matches: 10.

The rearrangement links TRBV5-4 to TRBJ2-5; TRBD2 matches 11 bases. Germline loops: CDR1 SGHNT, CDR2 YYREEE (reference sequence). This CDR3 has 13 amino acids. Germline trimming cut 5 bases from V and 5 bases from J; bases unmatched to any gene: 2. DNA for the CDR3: TGTGCCAGCAGTAGCGGGGGGGGTGAGACCCAGTACTTC. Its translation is CASSSGGGETQYF. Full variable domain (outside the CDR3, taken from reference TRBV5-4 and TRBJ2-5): ETGVTQSPTHLIKTRGQQVTLRCSSQSGHNTVSWYQQALGQGPQFIFQYYREEENGRGNFPPRFSGLQFPNYSSELNVNALELDDSALYLCASSSGGGETQYFGPGTRLLVL.

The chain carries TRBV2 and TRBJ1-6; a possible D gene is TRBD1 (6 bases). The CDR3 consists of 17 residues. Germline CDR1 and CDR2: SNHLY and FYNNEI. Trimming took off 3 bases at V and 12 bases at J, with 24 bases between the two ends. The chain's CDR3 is CASSESVWAGALGPLHF. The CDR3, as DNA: TGTGCCAGCAGTGAGAGCGTTTGGGCAGGGGCATTGGGACCCCTCCACTTT.

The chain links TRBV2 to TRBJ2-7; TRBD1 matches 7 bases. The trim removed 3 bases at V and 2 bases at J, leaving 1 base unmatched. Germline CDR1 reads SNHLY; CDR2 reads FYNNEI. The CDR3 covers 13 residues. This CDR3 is CASSETGTYEQYF. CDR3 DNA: TGTGCCAGCAGTGAGACAGGGACCTACGAGCAGTACTTC.

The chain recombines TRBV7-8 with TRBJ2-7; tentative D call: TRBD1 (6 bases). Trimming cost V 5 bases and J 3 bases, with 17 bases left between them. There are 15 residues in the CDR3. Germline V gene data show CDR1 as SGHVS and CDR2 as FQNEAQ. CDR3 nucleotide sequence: TGTGCCAGCAGCCTAGTTCACACAGGGAACTACGAGCAGTACTTC. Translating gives CASSLVHTGNYEQYF.

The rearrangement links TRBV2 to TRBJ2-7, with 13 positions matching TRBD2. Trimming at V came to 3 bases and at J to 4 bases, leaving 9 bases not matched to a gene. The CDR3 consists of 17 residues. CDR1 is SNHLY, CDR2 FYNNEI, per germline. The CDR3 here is CASSDAGLAGEGYEQYF. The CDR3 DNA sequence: TGTGCCAGCAGTGACGCCGGACTAGCGGGAGAGGGTTACGAGCAGTACTTC.

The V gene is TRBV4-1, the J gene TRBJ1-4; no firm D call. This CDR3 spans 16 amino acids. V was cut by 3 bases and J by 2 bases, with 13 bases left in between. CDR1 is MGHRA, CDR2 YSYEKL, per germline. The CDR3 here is CASSQESTMTNEKLFF. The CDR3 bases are TGCGCCAGCAGCCAGGAGAGTACGATGACTAATGAAAAACTGTTTTTT.

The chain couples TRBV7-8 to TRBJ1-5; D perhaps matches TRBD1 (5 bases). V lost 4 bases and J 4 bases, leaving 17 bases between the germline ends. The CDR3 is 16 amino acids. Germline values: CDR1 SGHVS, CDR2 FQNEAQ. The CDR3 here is CASSSLPRDLNQPQHF. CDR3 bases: TGTGCCAGCAGCTCCTTACCCCGGGACTTAAATCAGCCCCAGCATTTT.

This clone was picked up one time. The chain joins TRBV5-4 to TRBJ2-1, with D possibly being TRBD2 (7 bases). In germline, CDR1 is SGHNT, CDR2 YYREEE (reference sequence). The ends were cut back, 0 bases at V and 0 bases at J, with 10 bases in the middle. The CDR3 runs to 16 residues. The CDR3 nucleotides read TGTGCCAGCAGCTTGGGAGGGGGGGGCTCCTACAATGAGCAGTTCTTC. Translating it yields CASSLGGGGSYNEQFF.

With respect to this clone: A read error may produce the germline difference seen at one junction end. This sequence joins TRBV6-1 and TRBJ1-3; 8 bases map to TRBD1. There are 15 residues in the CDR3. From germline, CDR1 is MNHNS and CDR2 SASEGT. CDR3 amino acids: CASRPRTGSENTIYF. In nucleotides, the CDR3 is TGTGCCAGCAGACCCAGGACAGGGTCTGAAAACACCATATATTTT.

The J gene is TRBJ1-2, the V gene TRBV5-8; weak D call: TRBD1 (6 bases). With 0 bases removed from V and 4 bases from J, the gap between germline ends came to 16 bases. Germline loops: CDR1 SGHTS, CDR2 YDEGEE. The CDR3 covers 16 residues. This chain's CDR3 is CASSLALTGTTYGYTF. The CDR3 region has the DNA TGTGCCAGCAGCTTGGCCTTGACAGGCACCACCTATGGCTACACCTTC.

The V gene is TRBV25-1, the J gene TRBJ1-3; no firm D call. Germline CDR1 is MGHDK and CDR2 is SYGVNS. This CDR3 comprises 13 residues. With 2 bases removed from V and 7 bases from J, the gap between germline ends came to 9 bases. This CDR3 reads CASSEGGLNTIYF. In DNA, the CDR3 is TGTGCCAGCAGTGAAGGAGGGTTGAACACCATATATTTT.

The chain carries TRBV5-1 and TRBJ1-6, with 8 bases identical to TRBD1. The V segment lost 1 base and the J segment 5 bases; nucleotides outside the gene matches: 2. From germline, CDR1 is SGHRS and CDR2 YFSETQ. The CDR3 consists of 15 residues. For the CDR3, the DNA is TGCGCCAGCAGCTTGACGGGACAGGATAATTCACCCCTCCACTTT. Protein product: CASSLTGQDNSPLHF.

This CDR3 is CASSLSASGTADTQYF. In DNA, the CDR3 is TGTGCCAGCAGCTTATCGGCCAGCGGGACGGCAGATACGCAGTATTTT. The chain has TRBV7-9 and TRBJ2-3; TRBD2 matches at 7 bases. This CDR3 has 16 residues. The J segment lost 4 bases and the V segment lost 2 bases, leaving 9 bases of the junction unmatched. Germline V gives CDR1 SEHNR, CDR2 FQNEAQ (reference sequence).

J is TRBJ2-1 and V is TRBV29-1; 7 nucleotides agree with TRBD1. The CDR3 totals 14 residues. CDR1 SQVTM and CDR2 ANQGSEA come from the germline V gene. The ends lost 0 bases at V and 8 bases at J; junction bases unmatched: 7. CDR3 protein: CSVEEGKGADEQFF. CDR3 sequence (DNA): TGCAGCGTTGAAGAGGGGAAGGGGGCGGATGAGCAGTTCTTC.

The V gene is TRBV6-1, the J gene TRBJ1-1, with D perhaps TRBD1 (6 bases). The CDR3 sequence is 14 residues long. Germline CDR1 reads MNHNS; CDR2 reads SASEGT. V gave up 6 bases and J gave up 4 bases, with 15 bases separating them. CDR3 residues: CASSLTGLGTEAFF. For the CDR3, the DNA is TGTGCCAGCAGCTTAACAGGGTTGGGCACTGAAGCTTTCTTT.

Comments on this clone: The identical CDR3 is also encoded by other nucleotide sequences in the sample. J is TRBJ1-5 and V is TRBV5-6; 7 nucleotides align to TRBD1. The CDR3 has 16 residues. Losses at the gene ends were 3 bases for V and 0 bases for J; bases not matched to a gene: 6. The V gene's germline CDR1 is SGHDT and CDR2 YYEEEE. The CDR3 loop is CASSSGQVNSNQPQHF. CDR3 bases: TGTGCCAGCAGCTCCGGACAGGTCAATAGCAATCAGCCCCAGCATTTT.

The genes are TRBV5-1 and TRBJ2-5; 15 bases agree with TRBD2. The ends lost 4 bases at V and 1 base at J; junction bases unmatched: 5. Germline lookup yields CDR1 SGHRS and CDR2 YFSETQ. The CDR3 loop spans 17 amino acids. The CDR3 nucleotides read TGCGCCAGCAGCCTGGGACTAGCGGGAGGCACCCAAGAGACCCAGTACTTC. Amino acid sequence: CASSLGLAGGTQETQYF.

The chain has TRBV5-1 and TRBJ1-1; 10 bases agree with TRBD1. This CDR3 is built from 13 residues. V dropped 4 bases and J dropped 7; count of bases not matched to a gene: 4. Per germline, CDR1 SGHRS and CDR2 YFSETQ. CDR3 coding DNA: TGCGCCAGCAGCCTCGGACAGGGGGTTGAAGCTTTCTTT. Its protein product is CASSLGQGVEAFF.

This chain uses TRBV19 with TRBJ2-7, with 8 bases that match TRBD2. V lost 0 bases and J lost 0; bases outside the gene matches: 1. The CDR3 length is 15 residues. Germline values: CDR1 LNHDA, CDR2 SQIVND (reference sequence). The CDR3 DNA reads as TGTGCCAGTAGTATAGACGGGGGGGTCTCCTACGAGCAGTACTTC. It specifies CASSIDGGVSYEQYF.

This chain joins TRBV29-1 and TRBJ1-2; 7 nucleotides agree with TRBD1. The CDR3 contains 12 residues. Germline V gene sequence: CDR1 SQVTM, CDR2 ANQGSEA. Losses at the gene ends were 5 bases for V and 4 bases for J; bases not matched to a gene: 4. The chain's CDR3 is CSVYDRVYGYTF. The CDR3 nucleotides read TGCAGCGTTTACGACAGGGTCTATGGCTACACCTTC.

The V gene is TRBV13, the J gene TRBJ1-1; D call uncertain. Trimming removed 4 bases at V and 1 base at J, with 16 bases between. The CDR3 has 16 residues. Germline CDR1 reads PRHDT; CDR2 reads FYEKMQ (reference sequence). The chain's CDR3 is CASSSTRGWGNTEAFF. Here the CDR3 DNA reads TGTGCCAGCAGCTCCACCCGCGGGTGGGGGAACACTGAAGCTTTCTTT.